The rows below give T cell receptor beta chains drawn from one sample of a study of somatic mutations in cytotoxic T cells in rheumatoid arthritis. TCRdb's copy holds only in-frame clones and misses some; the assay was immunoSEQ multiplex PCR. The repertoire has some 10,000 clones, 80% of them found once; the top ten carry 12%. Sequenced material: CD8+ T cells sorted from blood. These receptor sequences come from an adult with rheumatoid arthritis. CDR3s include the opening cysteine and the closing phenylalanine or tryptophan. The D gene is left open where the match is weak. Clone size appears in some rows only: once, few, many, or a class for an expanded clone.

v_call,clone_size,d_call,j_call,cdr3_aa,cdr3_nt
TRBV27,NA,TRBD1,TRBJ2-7,CASSFQGAAYEQYF,TGTGCCAGCAGTTTCCAGGGGGCCGCGTACGAGCAGTACTTC
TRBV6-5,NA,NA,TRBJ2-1,CASSDSPYNEQFF,TGTGCCAGCAGCGACAGTCCCTACAATGAGCAGTTCTTC
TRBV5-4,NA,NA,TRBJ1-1,CASSQELGDTEAFF,TGCGCCAGCAGCCAAGAGCTGGGGGACACTGAAGCTTTCTTT
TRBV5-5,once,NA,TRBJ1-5,CASSLVSSNQPQHF,TGTGCCAGCAGCTTGGTTTCAAGCAATCAGCCCCAGCATTTT
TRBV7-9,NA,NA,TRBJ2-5,CASRGTGETQYF,TGTGCCAGCAGGGGGACGGGAGAGACCCAGTACTTC
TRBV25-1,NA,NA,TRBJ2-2,CASSKRGTGELFF,TGTGCCAGCAGTAAACGGGGAACCGGGGAGCTGTTTTTT
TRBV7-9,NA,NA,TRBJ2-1,CASSSAGMDEQFF,TGTGCCAGCAGCTCCGCAGGGATGGATGAGCAGTTCTTC
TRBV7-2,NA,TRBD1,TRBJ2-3,CASSFYRGQTDTQYF,TGTGCCAGCAGCTTTTACAGGGGGCAAACAGATACGCAGTATTTT
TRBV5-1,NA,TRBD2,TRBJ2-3,CASMGTSESTDTQYF,TGCGCCAGCATGGGGACTAGCGAAAGCACAGATACGCAGTATTTT
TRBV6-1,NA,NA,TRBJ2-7,CASSDNQNDILYEQYF,TGTGCCAGCAGTGACAACCAAAATGACATCCTATACGAGCAGTACTTC